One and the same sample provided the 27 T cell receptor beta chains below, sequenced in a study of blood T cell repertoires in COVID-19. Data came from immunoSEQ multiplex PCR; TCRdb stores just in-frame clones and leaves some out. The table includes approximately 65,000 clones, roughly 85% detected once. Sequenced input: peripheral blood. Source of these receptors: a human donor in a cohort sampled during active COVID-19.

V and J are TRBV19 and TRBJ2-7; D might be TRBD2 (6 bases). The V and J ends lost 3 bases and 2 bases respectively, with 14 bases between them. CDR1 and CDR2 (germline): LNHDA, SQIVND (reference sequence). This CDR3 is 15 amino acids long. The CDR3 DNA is TGTGCCAGTAGTATTTATGTGGGACTCCCCTACGAGCAGTACTTC. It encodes CASSIYVGLPYEQYF.

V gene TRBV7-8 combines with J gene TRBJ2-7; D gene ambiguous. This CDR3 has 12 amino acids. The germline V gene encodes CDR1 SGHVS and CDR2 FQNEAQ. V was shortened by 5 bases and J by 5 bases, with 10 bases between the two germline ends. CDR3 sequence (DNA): TGTGCCAGCAGCCACGGCGGCCACGAGCAGTACTTC. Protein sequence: CASSHGGHEQYF. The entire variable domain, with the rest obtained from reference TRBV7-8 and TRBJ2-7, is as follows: GAGVSQSPRYKVAKRGQDVALRCDPISGHVSLFWYQQALGQGPEFLTYFQNEAQLDKSGLPSDRFFAERPEGSVSTLKIQRTQQEDSAVYLCASSHGGHEQYFGPGTRLTVT.

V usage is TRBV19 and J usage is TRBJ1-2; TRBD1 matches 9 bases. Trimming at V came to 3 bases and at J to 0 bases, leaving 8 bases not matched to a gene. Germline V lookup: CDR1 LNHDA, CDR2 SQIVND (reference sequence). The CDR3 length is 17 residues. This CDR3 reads CASSILQGTGTNYGYTF. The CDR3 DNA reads TGTGCCAGTAGTATCTTACAGGGGACAGGGACTAACTATGGCTACACCTTC.

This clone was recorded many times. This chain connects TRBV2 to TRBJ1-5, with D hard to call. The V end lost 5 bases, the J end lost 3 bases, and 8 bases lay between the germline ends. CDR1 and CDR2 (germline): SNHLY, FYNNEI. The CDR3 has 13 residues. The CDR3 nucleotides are TGTGCCAGCAGTCGTCAGAACAATCAGCCCCAGCATTTT. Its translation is CASSRQNNQPQHF.

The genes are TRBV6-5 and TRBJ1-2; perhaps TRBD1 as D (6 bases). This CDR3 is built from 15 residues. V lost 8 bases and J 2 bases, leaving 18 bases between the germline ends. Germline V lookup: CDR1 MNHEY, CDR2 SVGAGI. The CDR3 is CASRMAGEGNYGYTF. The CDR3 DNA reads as TGTGCCAGCCGAATGGCAGGGGAAGGGAACTATGGCTACACCTTC.

This chain's CDR3 is CASSPKPGTQTYNEQFF. The CDR3 DNA is TGTGCCAGCAGCCCGAAGCCCGGGACTCAAACCTACAATGAGCAGTTCTTC. The V gene is TRBV11-2, the J gene TRBJ2-1; a possible D gene is TRBD2 (6 bases). V gave up 5 bases and J gave up 2 bases, with 19 bases separating them. In germline, CDR1 is SGHAT, CDR2 FQNNGV. This CDR3 contains 17 residues.

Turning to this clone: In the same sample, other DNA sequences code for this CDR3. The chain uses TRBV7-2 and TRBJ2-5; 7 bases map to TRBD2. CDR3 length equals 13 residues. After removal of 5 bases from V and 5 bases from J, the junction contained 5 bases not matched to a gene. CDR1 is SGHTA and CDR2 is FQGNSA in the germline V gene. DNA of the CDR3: TGTGCCAGCAGCCGCCCCGGGGGGGAGACCCAGTACTTC. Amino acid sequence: CASSRPGGETQYF.

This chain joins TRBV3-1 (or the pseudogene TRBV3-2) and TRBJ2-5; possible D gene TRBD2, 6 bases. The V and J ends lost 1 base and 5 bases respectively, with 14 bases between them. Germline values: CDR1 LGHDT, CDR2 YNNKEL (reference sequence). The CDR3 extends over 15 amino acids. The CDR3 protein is CASSQGTTSTETQYF. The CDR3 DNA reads TGTGCCAGCAGCCAAGGGACTACCTCCACCGAGACCCAGTACTTC.

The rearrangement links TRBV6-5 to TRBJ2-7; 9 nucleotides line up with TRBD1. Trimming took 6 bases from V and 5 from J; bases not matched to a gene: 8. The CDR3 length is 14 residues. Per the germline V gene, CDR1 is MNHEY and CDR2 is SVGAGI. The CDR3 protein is CASSGTGGSHEQYF. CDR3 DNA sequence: TGTGCCAGCAGCGGTACAGGGGGCAGCCACGAGCAGTACTTC.

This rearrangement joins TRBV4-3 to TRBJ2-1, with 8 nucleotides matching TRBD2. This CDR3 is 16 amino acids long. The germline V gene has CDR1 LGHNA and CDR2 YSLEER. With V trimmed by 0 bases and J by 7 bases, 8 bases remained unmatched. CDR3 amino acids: CASSQDLSGGPNEQFF. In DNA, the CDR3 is TGCGCCAGCAGCCAAGATCTCAGCGGGGGCCCAAATGAGCAGTTCTTC.

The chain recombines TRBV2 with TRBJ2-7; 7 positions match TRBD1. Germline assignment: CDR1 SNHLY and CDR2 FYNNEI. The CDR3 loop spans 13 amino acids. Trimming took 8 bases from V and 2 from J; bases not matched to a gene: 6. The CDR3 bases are TGTGCCAGCGCTAGGGGGCCGCCCTACGAGCAGTACTTC. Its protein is CASARGPPYEQYF.

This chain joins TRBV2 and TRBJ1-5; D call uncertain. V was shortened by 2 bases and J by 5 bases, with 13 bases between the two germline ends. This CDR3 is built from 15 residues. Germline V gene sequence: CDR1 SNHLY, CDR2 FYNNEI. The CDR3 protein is CASSEHKNAYQPQHF. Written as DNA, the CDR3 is TGTGCCAGCAGTGAACACAAGAACGCATATCAGCCCCAGCATTTT.

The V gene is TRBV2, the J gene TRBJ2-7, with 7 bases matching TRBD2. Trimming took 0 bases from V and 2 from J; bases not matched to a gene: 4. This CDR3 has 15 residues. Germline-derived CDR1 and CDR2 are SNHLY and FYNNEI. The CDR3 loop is CASSEAGSGAYEQYF. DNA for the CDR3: TGTGCCAGCAGTGAAGCGGGAAGCGGGGCCTACGAGCAGTACTTC.

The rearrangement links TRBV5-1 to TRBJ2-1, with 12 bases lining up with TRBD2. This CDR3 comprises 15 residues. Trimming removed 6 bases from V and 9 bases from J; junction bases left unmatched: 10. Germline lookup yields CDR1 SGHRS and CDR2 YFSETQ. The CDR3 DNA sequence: TGCGCCAGCACCTCGACTAGCGGGAGTTCAAGTGAGCAGTTCTTC. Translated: CASTSTSGSSSEQFF.

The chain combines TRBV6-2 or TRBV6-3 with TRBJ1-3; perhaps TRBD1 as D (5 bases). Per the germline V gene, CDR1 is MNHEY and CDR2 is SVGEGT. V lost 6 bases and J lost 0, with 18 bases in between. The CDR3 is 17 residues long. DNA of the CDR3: TGTGCCAGCAGCCCACCCCCGGGACTCCTCTCTGGAAACACCATATATTTT. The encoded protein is CASSPPPGLLSGNTIYF.

CDR3 region: CASSSEMDSRKNTEAFF. CDR3 bases: TGTGCCAGCAGCTCAGAGATGGACAGCCGAAAGAACACTGAAGCTTTCTTT. The rearrangement joins TRBV5-6 to TRBJ1-1; TRBD1 might be the D (6 bases). V was shortened by 3 bases and J by 1 base, with 19 bases between the two germline ends. The length of the CDR3 is 17 residues. Germline assignment: CDR1 SGHDT and CDR2 YYEEEE.

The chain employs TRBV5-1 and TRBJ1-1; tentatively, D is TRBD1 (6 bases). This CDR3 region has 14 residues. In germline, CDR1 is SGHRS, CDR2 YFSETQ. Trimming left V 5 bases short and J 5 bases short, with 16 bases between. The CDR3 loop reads CASRWGGGRTEAFF. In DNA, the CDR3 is TGCGCCAGCAGGTGGGGGGGCGGTAGGACTGAAGCTTTCTTT.

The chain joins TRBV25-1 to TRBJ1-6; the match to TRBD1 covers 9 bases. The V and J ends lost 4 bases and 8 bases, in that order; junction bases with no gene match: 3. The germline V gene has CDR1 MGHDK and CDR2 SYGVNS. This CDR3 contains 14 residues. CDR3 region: CASSGDRVDSPLHF. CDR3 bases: TGTGCCAGCAGTGGGGACAGGGTGGATTCACCCCTCCACTTT.

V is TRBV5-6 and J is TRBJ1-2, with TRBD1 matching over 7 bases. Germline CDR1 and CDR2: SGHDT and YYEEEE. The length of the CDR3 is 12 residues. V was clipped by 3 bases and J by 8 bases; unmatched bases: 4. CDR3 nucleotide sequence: TGTGCCAGCAGCTATGGACAGGTCGGCTACACCTTC. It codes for CASSYGQVGYTF.

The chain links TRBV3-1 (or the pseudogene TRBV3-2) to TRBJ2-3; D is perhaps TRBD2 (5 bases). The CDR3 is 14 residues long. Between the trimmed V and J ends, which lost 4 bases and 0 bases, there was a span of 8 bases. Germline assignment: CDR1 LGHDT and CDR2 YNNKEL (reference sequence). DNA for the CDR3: TGTGCCAGCAGCCCCCGACTAAGCACAGATACGCAGTATTTT. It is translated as CASSPRLSTDTQYF.

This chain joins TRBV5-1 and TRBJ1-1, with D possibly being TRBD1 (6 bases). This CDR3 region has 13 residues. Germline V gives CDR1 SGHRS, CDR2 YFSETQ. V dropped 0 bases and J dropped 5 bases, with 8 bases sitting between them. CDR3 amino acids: CASSLAGETEAFF. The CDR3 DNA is TGCGCCAGCAGCTTGGCAGGGGAGACTGAAGCTTTCTTT.

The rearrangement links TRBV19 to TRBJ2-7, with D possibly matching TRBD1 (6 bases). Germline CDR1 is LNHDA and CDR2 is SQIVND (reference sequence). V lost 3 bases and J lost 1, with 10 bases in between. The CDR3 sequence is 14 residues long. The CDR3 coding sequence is TGTGCCAGTAGTATCAGGGGAAGGTCCTACGAGCAGTACTTC. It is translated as CASSIRGRSYEQYF.

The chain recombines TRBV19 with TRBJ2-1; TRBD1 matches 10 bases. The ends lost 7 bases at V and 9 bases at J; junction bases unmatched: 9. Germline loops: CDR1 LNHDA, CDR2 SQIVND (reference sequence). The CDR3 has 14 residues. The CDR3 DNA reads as TGTGCCAGTACCAAGACAGGGGGCAACGGTGAGCAGTTCTTC. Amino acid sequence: CASTKTGGNGEQFF. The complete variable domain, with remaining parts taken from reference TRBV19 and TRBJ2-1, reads DGGITQSPKYLFRKEGQNVTLSCEQNLNHDAMYWYRQDPGQGLRLIYYSQIVNDFQKGDIAEGYSVSREKKESFPLTVTSAQKNPTAFYLCASTKTGGNGEQFFGPGTRLTVL.

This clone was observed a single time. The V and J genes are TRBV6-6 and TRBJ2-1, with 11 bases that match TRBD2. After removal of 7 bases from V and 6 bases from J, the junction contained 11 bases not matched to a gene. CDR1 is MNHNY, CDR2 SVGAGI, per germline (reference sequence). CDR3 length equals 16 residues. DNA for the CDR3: TGTGCCAGCACCAGAAACCTAGCGGGGGGTCCCAATGAGCAGTTCTTC. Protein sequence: CASTRNLAGGPNEQFF.

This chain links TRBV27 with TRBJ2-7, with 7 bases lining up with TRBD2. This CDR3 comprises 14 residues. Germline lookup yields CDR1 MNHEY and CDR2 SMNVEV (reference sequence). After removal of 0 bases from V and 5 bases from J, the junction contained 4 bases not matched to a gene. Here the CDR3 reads CASSLSRGRDEQYF. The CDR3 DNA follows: TGTGCCAGCAGTTTATCGAGAGGGAGGGACGAGCAGTACTTC.

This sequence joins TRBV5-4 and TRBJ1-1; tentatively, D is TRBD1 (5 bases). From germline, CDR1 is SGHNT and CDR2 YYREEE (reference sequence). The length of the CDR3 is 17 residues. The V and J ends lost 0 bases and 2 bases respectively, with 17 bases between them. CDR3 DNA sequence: TGTGCCAGCAGCTTGGACCCCCAGGGCAGGGCAAACACTGAAGCTTTCTTT. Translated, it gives CASSLDPQGRANTEAFF.

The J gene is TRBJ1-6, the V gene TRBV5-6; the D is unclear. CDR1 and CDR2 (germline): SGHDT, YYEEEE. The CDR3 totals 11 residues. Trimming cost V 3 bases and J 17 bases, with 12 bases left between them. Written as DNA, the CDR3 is TGTGCCAGCAGCTGGGCCCCCAACGTCCACTTT. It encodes CASSWAPNVHF.